This T cell receptor beta chain was observed in a study of T cells in Graves' hyperthyroidism and ophthalmopathy. RNA transcripts served as the template for amplifying TCR beta CDR3 regions. The HTBI primer set drove a first-round RT-PCR of the TCR CDR3. Each CDR3 protein gets one entry after TCRdb re-called the multiplex PCR reads with MiXCR. The table records approximately 870,000 distinct CDR3 sequences, about 38% of them present only once. This clonotype was counted between two and nine times. Specimen: blood. This TCR was recovered from a man younger than 35 with Graves' hyperthyroidism.

In DNA, the CDR3 is TGTGCCAGCAGCTTATGGGACTCCTATGGCTACACCTTC. Its translation is CASSLWDSYGYTF. The chain couples TRBV7-9 to TRBJ1-2; possibly TRBD1 for D (5 bases). The V end was cut by 2 bases, the J end by 4 bases, with 8 bases between. Germline CDR1 is SEHNR and CDR2 is FQNEAQ (reference sequence). This CDR3 has 13 residues.